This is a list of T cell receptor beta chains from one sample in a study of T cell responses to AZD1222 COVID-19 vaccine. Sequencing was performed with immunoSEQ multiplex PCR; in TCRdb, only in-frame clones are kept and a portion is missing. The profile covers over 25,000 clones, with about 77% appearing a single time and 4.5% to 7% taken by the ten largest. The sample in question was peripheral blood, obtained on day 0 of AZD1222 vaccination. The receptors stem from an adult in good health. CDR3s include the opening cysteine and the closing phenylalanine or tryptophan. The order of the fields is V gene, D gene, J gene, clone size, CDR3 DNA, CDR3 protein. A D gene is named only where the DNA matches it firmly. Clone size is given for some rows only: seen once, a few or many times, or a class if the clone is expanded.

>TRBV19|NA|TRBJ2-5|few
TGTGCCAGTAGCCGCGTGATTGGCGGCGGAGTCCAAGAGACCCAGTACTTC
CASSRVIGGGVQETQYF
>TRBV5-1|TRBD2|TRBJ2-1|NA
TGCGCCAGCAGCTTGTTACTAGCGGGTTACAATGAGCAGTTCTTC
CASSLLLAGYNEQFF
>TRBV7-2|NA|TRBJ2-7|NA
TGTGCCAGCAGCCACGGACGGAATACCTACGAGCAGTACTTC
CASSHGRNTYEQYF
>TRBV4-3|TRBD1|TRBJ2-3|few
TGCGCCAGCAGCCAAGGGACAGGGGCAGATACGCAGTATTTT
CASSQGTGADTQYF
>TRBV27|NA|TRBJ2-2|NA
TGTGCCAGCAGGTCGTACACCGGGGAGCTGTTTTTT
CASRSYTGELFF
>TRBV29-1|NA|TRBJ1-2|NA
TGCAGCGTTGAGGAGGCGGGCTACACCTTC
CSVEEAGYTF
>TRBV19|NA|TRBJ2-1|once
TGTGCCAGTAGTCCCGGGGTGTCCTCCTACAATGAGCAGTTCTTC
CASSPGVSSYNEQFF
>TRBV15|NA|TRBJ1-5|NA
TGTGCCACCAGCGAGGGCCAACTAGGCAATCAGCCCCAGCATTTT
CATSEGQLGNQPQHF
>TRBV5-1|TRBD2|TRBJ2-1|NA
TGCGCCAGCAGCCTGACTAGCGGGGGTTACAATGAGCAGTTCTTC
CASSLTSGGYNEQFF
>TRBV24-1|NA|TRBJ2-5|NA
TGTGCCACCAGTGATCCCAGAGCGGGTCAGGAGACCCAGTACTTC
CATSDPRAGQETQYF
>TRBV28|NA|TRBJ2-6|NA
TGTGCCAGCAGAGCTAGCGTTGCTGGGGCCAACGTCCTGACTTTC
CASRASVAGANVLTF
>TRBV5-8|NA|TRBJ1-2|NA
TGTGCCAGCAGCTTTTCGGGCAGGATGGGCTACACCTTC
CASSFSGRMGYTF
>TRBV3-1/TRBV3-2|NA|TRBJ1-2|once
TGTGCCAGCAGCCAAGATCGGAGAAACAGGGTGGGGGGCTACACCTTC
CASSQDRRNRVGGYTF
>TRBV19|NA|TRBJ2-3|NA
TGTGCCAGTAGGACTCGCGGGGGCCCTAGCACAGATACGCAGTATTTT
CASRTRGGPSTDTQYF
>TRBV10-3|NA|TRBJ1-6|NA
TGTGCCATCAGGGACATACTTAATTCACCCCTCCACTTT
CAIRDILNSPLHF
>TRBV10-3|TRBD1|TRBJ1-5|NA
TGTGCCATCGCAGGGGGAGCCTATCAGCCCCAGCATTTT
CAIAGGAYQPQHF
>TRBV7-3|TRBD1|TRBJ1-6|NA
TGTGCCAGCAGCTTAAGAAAGACAGGGACAGGCGGTTCACCCCTCCACTTT
CASSLRKTGTGGSPLHF
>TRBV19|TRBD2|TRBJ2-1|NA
TGTGCCAGTAGTATATCGTTGGGACTAGCGGGGAACAATGAGCAGTTCTTC
CASSISLGLAGNNEQFF
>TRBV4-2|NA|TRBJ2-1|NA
TGTGCCAGCAGCCAAGATAGCCCCCGAGAGCAGTTCTTC
CASSQDSPREQFF
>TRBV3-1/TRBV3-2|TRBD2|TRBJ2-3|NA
TGTGCCAGCAGCCCTTATAGCGGGAGGGCCACAGATACGCAGTATTTT
CASSPYSGRATDTQYF
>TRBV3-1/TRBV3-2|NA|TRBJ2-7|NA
TGTGCCAGCAGCCGGACCCCAGGGGACTACGAGCAGTACTTC
CASSRTPGDYEQYF
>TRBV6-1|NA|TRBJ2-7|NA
TGTGCCAGCAGTGAATATCCGGGGGGCGGACCCTACGAGCAGTACTTC
CASSEYPGGGPYEQYF
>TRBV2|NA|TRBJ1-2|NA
TGTGCCAGCTCCCAGTATAACTATGGCTACACCTTC
CASSQYNYGYTF
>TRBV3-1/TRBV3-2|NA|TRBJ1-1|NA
TGTGCCAGCAGCCAATCGGGGCCAGAAGCTTTCTTT
CASSQSGPEAFF
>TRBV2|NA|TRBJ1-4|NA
TGTGCCAGCAGTCCGGACAGCAATAATGAAAAACTGTTTTTT
CASSPDSNNEKLFF
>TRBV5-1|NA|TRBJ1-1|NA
TGCGCCAGCAGCCCTTCGAACACTGAAGCTTTCTTT
CASSPSNTEAFF
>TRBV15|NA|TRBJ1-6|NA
TGTGCCACCAGCAGAGTAACGGGGAATAATTCACCCCTCCACTTT
CATSRVTGNNSPLHF
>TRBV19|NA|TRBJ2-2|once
TGTGCCAGTAGTATAGGAAGGGGGACCGGGGAGCTGTTTTTT
CASSIGRGTGELFF
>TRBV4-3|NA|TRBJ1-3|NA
TGCGCCAGCAGCCAGAACAGGGCCAGCTCTGGAAACACCATATATTTT
CASSQNRASSGNTIYF
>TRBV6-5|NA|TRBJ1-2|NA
TGTGCCAGCAGTTACCTCACACCTACTAACTATGGCTACACCTTC
CASSYLTPTNYGYTF
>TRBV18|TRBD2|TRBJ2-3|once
TGTGCCAGCTCACCTTCCCCGGGACTAGCGGGCCAGAGCACAGATACGCAGTATTTT
CASSPSPGLAGQSTDTQYF